Below are 18 T cell receptor beta chains sequenced from a single sample in a study of regulatory T cells in long-lasting Graves disease. Construction of TCR beta libraries relied on iRepertoire HTBI primers and on Arm-PCR targeting CDR3 regions. TCRdb fed the multiplex PCR reads into MiXCR, producing one record per CDR3 protein. The repertoire consists of over 300,000 distinct CDR3 sequences, with 15% to 17% occurring once and the leading ten covering about a fifth. The time point was: newly diagnosed GD, antithyroid drugs for less than 3 months. The TCR library was prepared using RNA isolated from PBMCs. The sample was peripheral blood mononuclear cells (PBMCs), taken at new diagnosis, from a patient treated with antithyroid drugs. The receptors shown here come from a female donor with Graves disease.

The table lists this clonotype with many counts. The chain uses TRBV7-9 and TRBJ2-3; D is perhaps TRBD2 (5 bases). CDR3 length equals 14 residues. Germline lookup yields CDR1 SEHNR and CDR2 FQNEAQ (reference sequence). The germline V and J ends were trimmed by 1 base and 5 bases, with 10 bases remaining between them. The CDR3 reads CASSLVFRGDTQYF. Written as DNA, the CDR3 is TGTGCCAGCAGCTTAGTGTTCCGGGGAGATACGCAGTATTTT.

This clonotype was picked up many times. The chain recombines TRBV6-5 with TRBJ1-5, with D uncertain. The germline V gene encodes CDR1 MNHEY and CDR2 SVGAGI. The length of the CDR3 is 12 residues. V was pared by 2 bases and J by 4 bases, with 3 bases between. The CDR3 DNA reads TGTGCCAGCAGTTACGGTAATCAGCCCCAGCATTTT. This encodes CASSYGNQPQHF.

The gene calls are TRBV7-3 and TRBJ2-1, with 8 bases that match TRBD2. Looked up from germline, CDR1 is SGHTA and CDR2 is FQGTGA. After removal of 0 bases from V and 7 bases from J, the junction contained 8 bases not matched to a gene. The CDR3 runs to 16 residues. The CDR3 protein is CASSLTGSGGHNEQFF. CDR3 in DNA: TGTGCCAGCAGCTTAACTGGGTCGGGGGGGCATAATGAGCAGTTCTTC.

The chain links TRBV6-5 to TRBJ1-3; D uncertain. Germline V gives CDR1 MNHEY, CDR2 SVGAGI. V was trimmed by 0 bases and J by 2 bases, leaving 8 bases between them. The CDR3 covers 15 residues. This chain's CDR3 is CASSYSTRPGNTIYF. Written as DNA, the CDR3 is TGTGCCAGCAGTTACTCGACGCGTCCTGGAAACACCATATATTTT.

This clonotype was recorded many times. The chain employs TRBV5-1 and TRBJ2-1; D might be TRBD2 (5 bases). Germline loops: CDR1 SGHRS, CDR2 YFSETQ. The CDR3 length is 13 residues. The V end was cut by 2 bases, the J end by 7 bases, with 10 bases between. The CDR3 loop is CASSLLGPNEQFF. In nucleotides, the CDR3 is TGCGCCAGCAGCTTACTAGGCCCTAATGAGCAGTTCTTC.

Comments on this clonotype: A clone one base away is much larger, so this may be a read error. This chain uses TRBV11-2 with TRBJ2-1; 10 nucleotides agree with TRBD2. The CDR3 has 15 amino acids. The germline gives CDR1 SGHAT, CDR2 FQNNGV. V trimming: 8 bases; J trimming: 5 bases; junction bases outside the gene matches: 9. The CDR3 nucleotides are TGTGCCAGCGGTTCGAGCGGGAGGGTTCACAATGAGCAGTTCTTC. Amino acid sequence: CASGSSGRVHNEQFF.

Worth noting for this clonotype: This may be a read error, as it is one base from a much larger clone. This rearrangement joins TRBV6-2 or TRBV6-3 to TRBJ1-5, with 11 bases that match TRBD1. CDR1 is MNHEY and CDR2 is SVGEGT in the germline V gene. V lost 6 bases and J lost 2; bases outside the gene matches: 6. CDR3 size: 16 residues. CDR3 bases: TGTGCCAGCAGCTGCGGGACAGGGGGTCGCAATCAGCCCCAGCATTTT. It is translated as CASSCGTGGRNQPQHF.

This clonotype was observed a handful of times. This chain connects TRBV5-6 to TRBJ1-2; D may be TRBD1 (6 bases). Germline V gene data show CDR1 as SGHDT and CDR2 as YYEEEE. This CDR3 comprises 15 residues. Between the trimmed V and J ends, which lost 1 base and 4 bases, there was a span of 14 bases. The CDR3 is CASSLMGGASYGYTF. CDR3 nucleotides: TGTGCCAGCAGCTTGATGGGGGGCGCCTCCTATGGCTACACCTTC.

At least ten counts were recorded for this clonotype. The rearrangement joins TRBV7-3 to TRBJ2-1; TRBD1 agrees at 8 bases. The CDR3 spans 13 residues. Losses at the gene ends were 8 bases for V and 4 bases for J; bases not matched to a gene: 4. CDR1 and CDR2 (germline): SGHTA, FQGTGA. CDR3: CASGTGYYNEQFF. The CDR3 DNA reads as TGTGCCAGCGGGACAGGTTATTACAATGAGCAGTTCTTC. The variable domain in full, with the rest retrieved from reference TRBV7-3 and TRBJ2-1, is GAGVSQTPSNKVTEKGKYVELRCDPISGHTALYWYRQSLGQGPEFLIYFQGTGAADDSGLPNDRFFAVRPEGSVSTLKIQRTERGDSAVYLCASGTGYYNEQFFGPGTRLTVL.

The V and J genes are TRBV10-1 and TRBJ2-2; D might be TRBD1 (6 bases). The CDR3 is made up of 14 amino acids. Germline V CDR1 and CDR2: WNHNN, SYGVQD (reference sequence). V lost 6 bases and J 4 bases, leaving 12 bases between the germline ends. The CDR3 region has the DNA TGCGCCAGCAGATTTGACAGGTTCACCGGGGAGCTGTTTTTT. This gives the protein CASRFDRFTGELFF.

This clonotype came up a few times. Here the CDR3 DNA reads TGTGCCAGCTCACCGGAACATACACGTAACAGAGGCTACACCTTC. It codes for CASSPEHTRNRGYTF. The chain employs TRBV18 and TRBJ1-2; D gene unclear. Between the trimmed V and J ends, which lost 3 bases and 8 bases, there was a span of 19 bases. The germline gives CDR1 KGHSH, CDR2 LQKENI. CDR3 length: 15 residues.

Notes on this clonotype: A read error likely explains this, since a far larger clone differs by one base. The rearrangement joins TRBV5-5 to TRBJ2-3; no firm D call. Trimming cost V 3 bases and J 2 bases, with 19 bases left between them. The CDR3 covers 17 residues. The germline gives CDR1 SGHKS, CDR2 YYEKEE (reference sequence). Written as DNA, the CDR3 is TGTGCCAGCAGCTCGGCAAAGGCTAGTCTGTACACAGATACGCAGTATTTT. It yields the protein CASSSAKASLYTDTQYF.

This clonotype has ten or more counts. V and J are TRBV11-3 and TRBJ2-5; TRBD2 matches 12 bases. The CDR3 is 16 residues long. Germline loops: CDR1 SGHNT, CDR2 YENEEA. V trimming: 1 base; J trimming: 4 bases; junction bases outside the gene matches: 4. The CDR3 is CASSLAGLAGRETQYF. The CDR3 region has the DNA TGTGCCAGCAGCTTAGCCGGACTAGCGGGAAGAGAGACCCAGTACTTC.

This clonotype was detected ten times or more. The J gene is TRBJ1-5, the V gene TRBV5-5; D call uncertain. Germline values: CDR1 SGHKS, CDR2 YYEKEE (reference sequence). This CDR3 is built from 13 residues. Trimming took off 3 bases at V and 7 bases at J, with 11 bases between the two ends. The CDR3 here is CASSSSWEQPQHF. CDR3 sequence (DNA): TGTGCCAGCAGCTCGTCGTGGGAGCAGCCCCAGCATTTT.

The sample holds many counts of this clonotype. The chain combines TRBV28 with TRBJ2-7; tentatively, D is TRBD2 (7 bases). V dropped 2 bases and J dropped 4 bases, with 21 bases sitting between them. The V gene's germline CDR1 is MDHEN and CDR2 SYDVKM. This CDR3 comprises 17 residues. In nucleotides, the CDR3 is TGTGCCAGCAGTTTAGGCCCTTGGGGGGGCGATAATTACGAGCAGTACTTC. Its protein is CASSLGPWGGDNYEQYF.

This clonotype occurred many times. V and J are TRBV7-9 and TRBJ1-2; 10 bases are a match to TRBD1. The CDR3 extends over 15 amino acids. CDR1 SEHNR and CDR2 FQNEAQ come from the germline V gene (reference sequence). Germline trimming cut 5 bases from V and 7 bases from J; bases unmatched to any gene: 10. CDR3 nucleotides: TGTGCCAGCAGCAAAGACAGGGGGCGAGGAGGTGGCTACACCTTC. Translating gives CASSKDRGRGGGYTF.

This clonotype was counted a few times. The CDR3 here is CASSLARLNGIQYF. The DNA for the CDR3 is TGTGCCAGCAGCTTAGCTAGGCTTAATGGCATTCAGTACTTC. The V call is TRBV11-2, the J call TRBJ2-4; D gene ambiguous. Germline V lookup: CDR1 SGHAT, CDR2 FQNNGV. V lost 1 base and J lost 9, with 13 bases in between. The CDR3 length is 14 residues.

In its sample, this clonotype was seen many times. The chain has TRBV5-6 and TRBJ2-7; 7 bases align to TRBD1. The V segment lost 0 bases and the J segment 0 bases; nucleotides outside the gene matches: 3. CDR3 length: 15 residues. Germline V gives CDR1 SGHDT, CDR2 YYEEEE. CDR3 DNA: TGTGCCAGCAGCTTGGGACAGGGCCTCTCCTACGAGCAGTACTTC. It codes for CASSLGQGLSYEQYF.